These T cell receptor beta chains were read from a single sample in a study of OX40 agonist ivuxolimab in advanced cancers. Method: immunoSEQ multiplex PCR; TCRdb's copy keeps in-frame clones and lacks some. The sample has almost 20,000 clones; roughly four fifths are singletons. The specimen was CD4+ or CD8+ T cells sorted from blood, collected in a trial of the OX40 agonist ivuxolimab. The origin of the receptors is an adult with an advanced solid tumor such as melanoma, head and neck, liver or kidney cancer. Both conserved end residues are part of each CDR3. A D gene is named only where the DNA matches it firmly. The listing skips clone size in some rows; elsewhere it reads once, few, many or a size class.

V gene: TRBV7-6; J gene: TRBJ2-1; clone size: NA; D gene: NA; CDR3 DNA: TGTGCCAGCAGCCGGGATAGGGGAACCTACAATGAGCAGTTCTTC; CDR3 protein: CASSRDRGTYNEQFF
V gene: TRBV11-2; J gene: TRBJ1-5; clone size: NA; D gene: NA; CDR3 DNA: TGTGCCAGCTCCGAAGACGGTAGCAATCAGCCCCAGCATTTT; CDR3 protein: CASSEDGSNQPQHF
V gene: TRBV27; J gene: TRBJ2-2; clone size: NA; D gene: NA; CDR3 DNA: TGTGCCAGCAGTCCCGATACCGGGGAGCTGTTTTTT; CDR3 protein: CASSPDTGELFF
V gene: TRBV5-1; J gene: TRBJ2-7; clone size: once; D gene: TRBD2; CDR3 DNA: TGCGCCAGCAGCTTGGAGCTAGCGGGGGGGCCCCACGAGCAGTACTTC; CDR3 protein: CASSLELAGGPHEQYF
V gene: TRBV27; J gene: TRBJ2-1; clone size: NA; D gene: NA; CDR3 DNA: TGTGCCAGCAGCTGGGGTACCAATGAGCAGTTCTTC; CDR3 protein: CASSWGTNEQFF
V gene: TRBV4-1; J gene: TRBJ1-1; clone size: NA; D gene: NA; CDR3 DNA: TGCGCCAGCAGCCTACAGACTGCTACAGGTCCCACTGAAGCTTTCTTT; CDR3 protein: CASSLQTATGPTEAFF
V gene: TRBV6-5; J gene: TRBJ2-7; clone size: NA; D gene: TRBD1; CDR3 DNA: TGTGCCAGCAGAAAGCGACAGGGGGTGTACGAGCAGTACTTC; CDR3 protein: CASRKRQGVYEQYF
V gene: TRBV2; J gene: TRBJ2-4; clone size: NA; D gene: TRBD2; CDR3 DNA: TGTGCCAGCACTGCAGTTCGGGGGGAAGACGGGGAGGTAGCCAAAAACATTCAGTACTTC; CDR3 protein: CASTAVRGEDGEVAKNIQYF
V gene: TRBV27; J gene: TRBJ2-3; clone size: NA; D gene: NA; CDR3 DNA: TGTGCCAGCAGTTTATATGGGGAGAGAACAGATACGCAGTATTTT; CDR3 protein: CASSLYGERTDTQYF
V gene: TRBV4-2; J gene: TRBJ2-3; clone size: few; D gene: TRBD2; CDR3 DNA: TGTGCCAGCAGCCAAGGACTAGCGGGGGCAGATACGCAGTATTTT; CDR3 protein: CASSQGLAGADTQYF
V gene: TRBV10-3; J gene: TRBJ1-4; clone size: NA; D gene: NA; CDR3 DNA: TGTGCCATCAGTGAGTCGCAGGGGTCTAATGAAAAACTGTTTTTT; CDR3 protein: CAISESQGSNEKLFF
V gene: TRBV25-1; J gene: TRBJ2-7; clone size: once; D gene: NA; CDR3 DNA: TGTGCCAGCAGTGAATATCAGCAGGGTCCATACGAGCAGTACTTC; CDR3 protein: CASSEYQQGPYEQYF
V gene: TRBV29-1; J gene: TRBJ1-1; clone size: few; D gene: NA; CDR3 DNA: TGCAGCGTTTCAGGCGGGGAGGTCACTGAAGCTTTCTTT; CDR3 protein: CSVSGGEVTEAFF
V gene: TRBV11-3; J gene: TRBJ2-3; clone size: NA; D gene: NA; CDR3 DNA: TGTGCCAGCAGCCAACTGGGGGGCGGGCTTACAGATACGCAGTATTTT; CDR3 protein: CASSQLGGGLTDTQYF
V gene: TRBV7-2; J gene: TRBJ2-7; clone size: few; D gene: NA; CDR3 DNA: TGTGCCAGCAGCTCGCTACGCGGGACTCCTTCCTACGAGCAGTACTTC; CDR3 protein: CASSSLRGTPSYEQYF
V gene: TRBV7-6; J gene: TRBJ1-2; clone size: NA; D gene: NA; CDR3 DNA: TGTGCCAGCAGCTTAGGTCCAGGGGACTATGGCTACACCTTC; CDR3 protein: CASSLGPGDYGYTF
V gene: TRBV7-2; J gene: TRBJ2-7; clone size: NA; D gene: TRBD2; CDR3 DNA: TGTGCCAGCACCCGGGGCACTAGCGCGGGCTACGAGCAGTACTTC; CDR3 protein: CASTRGTSAGYEQYF
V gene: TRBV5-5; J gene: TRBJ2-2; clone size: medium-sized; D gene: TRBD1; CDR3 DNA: TGTGCCAGCAGCACAGGGACAGCCACCGGGGAGCTGTTTTTT; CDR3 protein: CASSTGTATGELFF
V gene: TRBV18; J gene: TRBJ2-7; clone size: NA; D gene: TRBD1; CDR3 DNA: TGTGCCAGCTCACCCACCAGGGGGTCCTACGAGCAGTACTTC; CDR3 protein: CASSPTRGSYEQYF
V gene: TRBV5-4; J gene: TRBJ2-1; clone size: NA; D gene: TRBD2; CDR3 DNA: TGTGCCAGCAGCTTGCCTAGCGGGGGGAACAATGAGCAGTTCTTC; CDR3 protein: CASSLPSGGNNEQFF
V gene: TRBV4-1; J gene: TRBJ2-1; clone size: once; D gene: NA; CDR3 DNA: TGCGCCAGCAGCCAAGATGAGGGGGGGAATCAAGCACCCTACAATGAGCAGTTCTTC; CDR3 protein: CASSQDEGGNQAPYNEQFF
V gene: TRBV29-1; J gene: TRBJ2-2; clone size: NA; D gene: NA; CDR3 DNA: TGCAGCGTTGAAGAATATCCTTATCGGGGAGCGAACACCGGGGAGCTGTTTTTT; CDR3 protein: CSVEEYPYRGANTGELFF
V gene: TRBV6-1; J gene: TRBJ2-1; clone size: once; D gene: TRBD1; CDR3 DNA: TGTGCCATCCCAATATGGGACAGGGGATACAATGAGCAGTTCTTC; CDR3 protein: CAIPIWDRGYNEQFF